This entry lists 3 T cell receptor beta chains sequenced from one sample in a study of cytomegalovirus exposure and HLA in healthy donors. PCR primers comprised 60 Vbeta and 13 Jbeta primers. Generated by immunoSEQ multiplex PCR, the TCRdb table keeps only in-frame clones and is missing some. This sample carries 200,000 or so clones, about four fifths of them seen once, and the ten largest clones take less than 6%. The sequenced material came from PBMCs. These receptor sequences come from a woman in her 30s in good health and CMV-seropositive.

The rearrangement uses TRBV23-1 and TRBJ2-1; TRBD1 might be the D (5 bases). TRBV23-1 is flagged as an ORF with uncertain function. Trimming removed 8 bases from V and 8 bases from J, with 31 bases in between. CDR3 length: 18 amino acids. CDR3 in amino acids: CASQPEAFDSFLLHEQFF. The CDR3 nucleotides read TGCGCCAGCCAGCCCGAGGCCTTTGACAGCTTCCTTCTCCATGAGCAGTTCTTC.

In nucleotides, the CDR3 is TGTGCCAGCACGCGACTAGCGGGATCGCACAATGAGCAGTTCTTC. Translated, it gives CASTRLAGSHNEQFF. The gene calls are TRBV7-9 and TRBJ2-1; 11 nucleotides agree with TRBD2. Trimming took 7 bases from V and 5 from J; bases not matched to a gene: 7. This CDR3 has 15 residues. Germline loops: CDR1 SEHNR, CDR2 FQNEAQ (reference sequence).

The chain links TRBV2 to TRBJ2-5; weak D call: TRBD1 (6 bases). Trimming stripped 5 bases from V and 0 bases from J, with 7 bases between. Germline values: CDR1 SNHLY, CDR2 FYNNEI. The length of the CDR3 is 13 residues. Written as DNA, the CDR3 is TGTGCCAGCAGTACAGGGTACCAAGAGACCCAGTACTTC. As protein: CASSTGYQETQYF.